The rows below give T cell receptor beta chains drawn from one sample of a study of cytomegalovirus exposure and HLA in healthy donors. Assay: immunoSEQ multiplex PCR; the TCRdb copy retains only in-frame clones and omits some. The sample lists hundreds of thousands of clones; over 80% were seen once. Sequenced input: PBMCs. The source is a woman aged 30 to 39 in good health and CMV-seropositive. The CDR3 runs from the conserved cysteine through the conserved F or W. A D gene is named only where the DNA matches it firmly. Expanded clones are given a class, and other clones once, few, many or no size at all.

clone size	D gene	V gene	J gene	CDR3 DNA	CDR3 protein
few	NA	TRBV20-1	TRBJ1-3	TGCAGTGCTCAAGAAAACACCATATATTTT	CSAQENTIYF
NA	NA	TRBV2	TRBJ2-6	TGTGCCAGCAGTCAAACAGGCTCTGGGGCCAACGTCCTGACTTTC	CASSQTGSGANVLTF
few	NA	TRBV6-1	TRBJ1-2	TGTGCCAGCAGTGACTGGGCAGGGACGGATGGCTACACCTTC	CASSDWAGTDGYTF
NA	TRBD1	TRBV29-1	TRBJ1-2	TGCAGCGTCTCCGGGACAGTGGATGTTAACTATGGCTACACCTTC	CSVSGTVDVNYGYTF
few	NA	TRBV5-1	TRBJ1-2	TGCGCCAGCAGCCAAGCCGGGACCGCCGTCTATGGCTACACCTTC	CASSQAGTAVYGYTF
NA	NA	TRBV30	TRBJ2-2	TGTGCCTGGAGTGTACTCGACACCCAGAGAGGGGAGCTGTTTTTT	CAWSVLDTQRGELFF
once	NA	TRBV30	TRBJ2-5	TGTGCCTGGAGAGTCCAGGGGGGGACCCAGTACTTC	CAWRVQGGTQYF
NA	NA	TRBV7-2	TRBJ2-2	TGTGCCAGCAACAGTAGAGCCACCGGGGAGCTGTTTTTT	CASNSRATGELFF
NA	NA	TRBV27	TRBJ1-3	TGTGCCAGCAGTTTAGGTTCAGGGGGAAACACCATATATTTT	CASSLGSGGNTIYF
few	NA	TRBV6-1	TRBJ2-2	TGTGCCAGCAGTTCACTGGGGAACACCGGGGAGCTGTTTTTT	CASSSLGNTGELFF
NA	TRBD1	TRBV25-1	TRBJ1-2	TGTGCCAGCAGTGAGGGGACAGTCTATGGCTACACCTTC	CASSEGTVYGYTF
NA	NA	TRBV5-1	TRBJ1-1	TGCGCCAGCAGCTTCGGTCCGACGAACACTGAAGCTTTCTTT	CASSFGPTNTEAFF
NA	NA	TRBV6-1	TRBJ1-2	TGTGCCAGCAGTGAAGGGACCTGGCGTAGAGGCTACACCTTC	CASSEGTWRRGYTF
few	NA	TRBV10-3	TRBJ2-2	TGTGCCAGCAGCCGTCCCGGGGAGCTGTTTTTT	CASSRPGELFF
NA	NA	TRBV2	TRBJ1-2	TGTGCCAGCAGTGATCGGGGCTTTGGCTACACCTTC	CASSDRGFGYTF
NA	TRBD2	TRBV30	TRBJ2-7	TGTGCCTGGAGTGGCTCGGCGGGAGTCTGTGACGAGCAGTACTTC	CAWSGSAGVCDEQYF
NA	NA	TRBV7-4	TRBJ2-1	TGTGCCAGCAGCACACCTGCAGGGACGGGGTACAATGAGCAGTTCTTC	CASSTPAGTGYNEQFF
NA	NA	TRBV28	TRBJ1-1	TGTGCCAGCAGTTTACCCCCCTGGCCAGACCAGATGAACACTGAAGCTTTCTTT	CASSLPPWPDQMNTEAFF
once	TRBD2	TRBV29-1	TRBJ2-5	TGCAGCGGCCAGGGACTAGCGGGAGGGACCCAGTACTTC	CSGQGLAGGTQYF
NA	NA	TRBV9	TRBJ2-5	TGTGCCAGCAGCAAGGACGCCGCGAGGGGGACCCAGTACTTC	CASSKDAARGTQYF
NA	NA	TRBV27	TRBJ1-2	TGTGCCAGCAGTTCAACCGCCGGGACCCTCTATGGCTACACCTTC	CASSSTAGTLYGYTF
NA	NA	TRBV27	TRBJ2-7	TGTGCCAGCAGTTTATCGGGGAACTACGAGCAGTACTTC	CASSLSGNYEQYF
NA	TRBD1	TRBV29-1	TRBJ2-1	TGCAGCGTCACCGGGACAGGGTTTAGCGGGCATCTCTGGAATGAGCAGTTCTTC	CSVTGTGFSGHLWNEQFF
few	NA	TRBV11-2	TRBJ2-7	TGTGCCAGCAGCGTCGACAGTCTCCCATCCTACGAGCAGTACTTC	CASSVDSLPSYEQYF
NA	NA	TRBV29-1	TRBJ2-5	TGCAGCGTTGAAGGAGAGACCCAGTACTTC	CSVEGETQYF
NA	TRBD2	TRBV19	TRBJ2-7	TGTGCCAGTAGTATACAACTAGCGGGAGTTCACGAGCAGTACTTC	CASSIQLAGVHEQYF
NA	TRBD1	TRBV27	TRBJ1-1	TGTGCCACGGGTTTGACAGGGTTATTAACTGAAGCTTTCTTT	CATGLTGLLTEAFF
NA	NA	TRBV9	TRBJ1-3	TGTGCCAGCAGCGTAGAGGGAGACAGAAACTCTGGAAACACCATATATTTT	CASSVEGDRNSGNTIYF
NA	NA	TRBV30	TRBJ2-1	TGTGCCTGGAGTGATCTAGTGTGGGAGCAGTTCTTC	CAWSDLVWEQFF
NA	NA	TRBV6-5	TRBJ2-5	TGTGCCAGCAGGCGATCAAATACCCAAGAGACCCAGTACTTC	CASRRSNTQETQYF
NA	TRBD1	TRBV19	TRBJ1-2	TGTGCCAGTAGCAGTAGGACAGGGGCTAACTATGGCTACACCTTC	CASSSRTGANYGYTF